This T cell receptor (beta chain) was recorded in a study of blood T cells in healthy people across ages. Findings of the study overall: Roughly linear declines in TCR beta diversity per million T cells occurred with age.

Looked up from germline, CDR1 is MNHNY and CDR2 is SVGAGI (reference sequence). There are 14 residues in the CDR3. They isolated at least 6 million PBMCs from each sample. About this clonotype: Its specificity is unknown.

A sample-barcoded 5' primer and a J-beta primer mix were used in a second PCR of roughly 7 to 12 cycles. TCRdb reanalysed the 5' RACE reads using MiXCR and keeps one entry per CDR3 protein. The sample has 630,000 or so distinct CDR3 sequences, less than 35% seen once. The sequencing sample was made of blood. The chain carries TRBV6-6 and TRBJ2-5; 9 bases are shared with TRBD2. The J call could be wrong; TRBJ2-7 is a better fit for the DNA end. This clonotype was sampled from a woman older than 75 in good health. The CDR3, as DNA: TGTGCCAGCAGTTACTGGGTAGCGGGGGACGAGCAGTACTTC. Encoded protein: CASSYWVAGDEQYF.